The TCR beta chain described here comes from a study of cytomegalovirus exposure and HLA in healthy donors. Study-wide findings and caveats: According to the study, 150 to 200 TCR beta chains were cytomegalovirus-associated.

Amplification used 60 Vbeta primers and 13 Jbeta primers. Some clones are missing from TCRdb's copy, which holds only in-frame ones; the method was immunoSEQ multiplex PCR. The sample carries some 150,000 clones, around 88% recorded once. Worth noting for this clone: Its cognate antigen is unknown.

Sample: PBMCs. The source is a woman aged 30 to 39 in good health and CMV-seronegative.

The CDR3 loop reads CASSDRQVYEQYF. The CDR3, as DNA: TGTGCCAGCAGCGACCGACAGGTCTACGAGCAGTACTTC. This rearrangement joins TRBV5-4 to TRBJ2-7, with a possible D match to TRBD1 (6 bases). Trimming removed 4 bases from V and 3 bases from J, with 11 bases in between. CDR3 length: 13 residues. From germline, CDR1 is SGHNT and CDR2 YYREEE (reference sequence).